This T cell receptor beta chain came from a study of cytomegalovirus exposure and HLA in healthy donors. Primers included in the PCR were 60 Vbeta and 13 Jbeta primers. The method was immunoSEQ multiplex PCR; TCRdb's version includes in-frame clones alone and lacks a portion of them. There are fewer than 300,000 clones in the sample; about 80% occur only once, and roughly 0.31% lies in the top ten. V lost 2 bases and J lost 4, with 20 bases in between. The CDR3 consists of 17 residues. From germline, CDR1 is LNHNV and CDR2 YYDKDF (reference sequence). This clone was seen just once. This TCR came from a girl aged 2-15 years in good health and CMV-seronegative. The sample consisted of PBMCs. The J gene is TRBJ1-2, the V gene TRBV15; no reliable D call. CDR3: CATSRWLVQTHRYGYTF. The CDR3 nucleotides are TGTGCCACCAGCAGATGGCTTGTGCAGACTCACCGCTATGGCTACACCTTC.